This T cell receptor (beta chain) comes out of a study of cytomegalovirus exposure and HLA in healthy donors. Study-level findings and limits: Most TCR sequences were rare, but some public TCRs occurred in many donors. The authors confirmed in vitro that a few CMV-associated chains were specific for CMV antigens. Cytomegalovirus status was reportedly diagnosed by the classifier with high sensitivity and specificity.

Libraries were prepared by immunoSEQ multiplex PCR; TCRdb keeps only in-frame clonotypes and omits some of them. The sample includes over 250,000 clones, approximately 86% of them seen just once. Points on this clone: The antigen is unknown.

The CDR3 totals 15 residues. V shed 0 bases and J shed 7 bases, with 13 bases lying between them. Germline assignment: CDR1 MGHRA and CDR2 YSYEKL. An approximately 120-subject validation cohort, separate from the approximately 720-subject first cohort, supplied the donors. The source material was PBMCs. The rearrangement joins TRBV4-1 to TRBJ1-5, with D uncertain. The TCR sequence derives from a woman between 18 and 30 years old in good health and CMV-seronegative. The CDR3 DNA reads TGCGCCAGCAGCCAAGATTGGGCAGGAACGCAGCCCCAGCATTTT. It yields the protein CASSQDWAGTQPQHF.